The 13 T cell receptor beta chains below come from one sample, sequenced in a study of blood T cells in healthy people across ages (dated by TCRdb to between 2014 and 2016). Libraries were built with 5' RACE. Sequencer: Illumina HiSeq 2500. A second about 7 to 11 cycle PCR used a sample-barcoded 5' primer and a J-beta primer mix. The public reads were quality trimmed at Q25 with fastp and then assembled into clones with MiXCR by TCRdb, keeping productive beta chains. All rows with the same CDR3 protein become a single entry with the most common DNA and genes. The sample profile shows nearly 1 million distinct CDR3 sequences; roughly 51% of them were found once. Roughly a fifth of the sample belongs to the ten largest clones. Input material: blood. The receptors here all came from a woman aged 60-70 years in good health.

This clonotype was seen ten or more times. V usage is TRBV7-2 and J usage is TRBJ2-3; no clear D. The CDR3 spans 12 residues. Germline loops: CDR1 SGHTA, CDR2 FQGNSA. The germline V and J ends were trimmed by 6 bases and 5 bases, with 9 bases remaining between them. CDR3: CASSFLGDTQYF. The CDR3 DNA sequence: TGTGCCAGCAGTTTCCTCGGAGATACGCAGTATTTT.

V is TRBV6-1 and J is TRBJ2-3; TRBD1 agrees at 10 bases. Germline-derived CDR1 and CDR2 are MNHNS and SASEGT. Trimming at V came to 5 bases and at J to 4 bases, leaving 6 bases not matched to a gene. This CDR3 region has 15 residues. The CDR3 DNA reads as TGTGCCAGCAGTCCGGGACAGGGGAAAGCAGATACGCAGTATTTT. The encoded protein is CASSPGQGKADTQYF.

The CDR3 here is CASSESTQYF. DNA for the CDR3: TGTGCCAGCAGTGAAAGCACGCAGTATTTT. The rearrangement joins TRBV25-1 to TRBJ2-3; D ambiguous. The CDR3 is 10 amino acids. The germline V and J ends were trimmed by 2 bases and 9 bases, with 3 bases remaining between them. The germline CDR1 and CDR2 sequences are MGHDK and SYGVNS.

V is TRBV7-2 and J is TRBJ2-3, with 11 bases identical to TRBD2. The CDR3 has 16 amino acids. Trimming took 5 bases from V and 5 from J; bases not matched to a gene: 9. In germline, CDR1 is SGHTA, CDR2 FQGNSA. CDR3 protein: CASSTRLAGGLDTQYF. DNA for the CDR3: TGTGCCAGCAGCACCCGCCTAGCGGGAGGCTTAGATACGCAGTATTTT.

V is TRBV30 and J is TRBJ1-1; D unclear. The germline V and J ends were trimmed by 0 bases and 1 base, with 6 bases remaining between them. CDR3 length: 13 residues. Germline values: CDR1 GTSNPN, CDR2 SVGIG (reference sequence). The CDR3 region is CAWSVPPNTEAFF. The CDR3 region has the DNA TGTGCCTGGAGTGTACCCCCGAACACTGAAGCTTTCTTT. Variable domain in full (rest from reference TRBV30 and TRBJ1-1): SQTIHQWPATLVQPVGSPLSLECTVEGTSNPNLYWYRQAAGRGLQLLFYSVGIGQISSEVPQNLSASRPQDRQFILSSKKLLLSDSGFYLCAWSVPPNTEAFFGQGTRLTVV.

The table lists this clonotype with a count of one. The V gene is TRBV4-1, the J gene TRBJ1-1; 9 bases line up with TRBD1. CDR1 is MGHRA, CDR2 YSYEKL, per germline. Trimming cost V 1 base and J 5 bases; bases outside gene matches: 8. The CDR3 contains 16 residues. CDR3 sequence (DNA): TGCGCCAGCAGCCAAGTGGGGGGACAGGGTGGTACTGAAGCTTTCTTT. Its translation: CASSQVGGQGGTEAFF.

This chain uses TRBV29-1 with TRBJ2-7, with D hard to call. CDR3 length equals 13 residues. V was pared by 0 bases and J by 0 bases, with 6 bases between. Germline values: CDR1 SQVTM, CDR2 ANQGSEA. CDR3 DNA sequence: TGCAGCGTTGAAGAGAGTGTCTCCTACGAGCAGTACTTC. This translates into CSVEESVSYEQYF.

A single count supports this clonotype. A junction end diverges from the germline sequence, so it may reflect a read error. Here the CDR3 reads CGARAANEQFF. The CDR3 nucleotides read TGCGGTGCTAGGGCAGCGAATGAGCAGTTCTTC. This chain connects TRBV20-1 to TRBJ2-1; D unclear. The CDR3 contains 11 residues. Per germline, CDR1 DFQATT and CDR2 SNEGSKA (reference sequence).

With regard to this clonotype: One junction end does not reproduce the germline sequence, and a read error may be involved. The chain carries TRBV15 and TRBJ2-7, with 12 bases lining up with TRBD2. The CDR3 totals 17 residues. Germline V lookup: CDR1 LNHNV, CDR2 YYDKDF (reference sequence). CDR3 DNA sequence: TGTGCCACCAGCGGAGAGCTTTGGACTAGCGGGACCTACGAGCAGTACTTC. Its translation is CATSGELWTSGTYEQYF.

J is TRBJ1-2 and V is TRBV12-3 or TRBV12-4; tentatively, D is TRBD1 (6 bases). This CDR3 comprises 14 residues. Trimming removed 5 bases from V and 2 bases from J, with 12 bases in between. CDR3 loop: CASSAGHLNYGYTF. The CDR3 nucleotides are TGTGCCAGCAGTGCGGGACACCTAAACTATGGCTACACCTTC.

V and J are TRBV29-1 and TRBJ1-5, with D possibly being TRBD1 (5 bases). Trimming shortened V by 4 bases and J by 4 bases, and 11 bases separated the two germline ends. The CDR3 is made up of 13 amino acids. Germline-derived CDR1 and CDR2 are SQVTM and ANQGSEA. The CDR3 nucleotides read TGCAGCGTTGGGTGGGGGAATAATCAGCCCCAGCATTTT. Its translation is CSVGWGNNQPQHF. Using reference TRBV29-1 and TRBJ1-5 for the parts outside the CDR3, the full variable domain is SAVISQKPSRDICQRGTSLTIQCQVDSQVTMMFWYRQQPGQSLTLIATANQGSEATYESGFVIDKFPISRPNLTFSTLTVSNMSPEDSSIYLCSVGWGNNQPQHFGDGTRLSIL.

This sequence joins TRBV20-1 and TRBJ2-4; D is perhaps TRBD1 (6 bases). The DNA end favors TRBJ2-7, so the J call may be wrong. The CDR3 extends over 13 amino acids. The germline gives CDR1 DFQATT, CDR2 SNEGSKA (reference sequence). The DNA of the CDR3 is TGCAGTGCAAATCAGGGGAGTGGCTCCGAGCAGTACTTC. Encoded protein: CSANQGSGSEQYF.

A single count supports this clonotype. The chain is built from TRBV12-3 or TRBV12-4 and TRBJ1-5, with 7 nucleotides matching TRBD1. After removal of 6 bases from V and 2 bases from J, the junction contained 7 bases not matched to a gene. The length of the CDR3 is 15 residues. Here the CDR3 DNA reads TGTGCCAGCAGGCGACAGGGACGAGGCAATCAGCCCCAGCATTTT. Translation gives CASRRQGRGNQPQHF.